This paragraph covers one T cell receptor (beta chain) sequence. This clonotype was seen a few times. Its antigen is still unknown. No much larger clone exists at a distance of one base, and base qualities are not known. CDR1 MNHNY and CDR2 SVGAGI are derived from the germline V gene (reference sequence). V loses 2 bases, J loses 2 bases, and the germline ends lie 8 bases apart. Counted from cysteine to phenylalanine, this CDR3 has 14 amino acids. The retained sequence is limited to the CDR3, 42 bases, with the frame set at the first base. TCR alpha and beta chain libraries were amplified separately from the second PCR step onward. Donor CMV status was determined by IFNgamma production from CD4+ T cells after overnight stimulation of fresh PBMCs with CMV viral lysate. Miltenyi beads were used first to positively select CD4 T cells, and CD8 T cells were then positively selected from the CD4-negative fraction. Cells were stained for CD3, CD4, CD8, CD45RA, CD27 and a live/dead dye and were sorted on a BD Aria II into four subsets based on CD45RA and CD27. Effector memory cells were sorted as CD45RA-CD27-, and EMRA cells as CD45RA+CD27-. A few healthy volunteers provided blood, and each donor's sample was split into CD4 and CD8 T cells and then further divided into four differentiation subsets. About 130 ml of peripheral blood was collected from each donor, and PBMC were isolated from the blood using Ficoll-Paque PLUS density-gradient centrifugation. Sorted cells were lysed in RLT buffer, and RNA was extracted with a Qiagen RNeasy kit and stored at -80°C.

The data were taken from a study of naive and memory T cell subsets (dated 2017 in TCRdb). Notes on the research overall: An open-source, UMI-based TCR alpha and beta sequencing pipeline was applied to sorted naive and memory peripheral blood T cell subsets. RNA was DNase-treated and reverse transcribed with TCR constant-region primers, mostly using SuperScript III. IgG serology results and the functional CMV T cell responses were in complete agreement. The research as a whole found: A clonotype was defined as a single alpha or beta chain sequence rather than as a paired alpha/beta receptor. The repertoire findings for the naive and memory subsets could not be validated against a ground truth, as none was available. In both CD4 and CD8 cells, a rise in Gini index and a fall in Shannon and inverse Simpson diversity were observed from naive through CM, EM and EMRA. RNA-based TCR counts may be influenced by expression changes linked to T cell activation and differentiation. After error correction, over 90% of naive TCR sequences appeared only once, giving much steeper abundance distributions than memory subsets. TCR abundance followed a power law with an exponent that was different for naive and memory subsets but consistent across the three individuals.

Library generation was performed with UMI-ligation and nested PCR. The beta constant-region primer was an equimolar mix of two oligonucleotides covering both TRBC1 and TRBC2. A single-stranded oligonucleotide bearing the SP2 primer plus a 12-nucleotide UMI was ligated onto the 3' end of the cDNA by T4 RNA ligase 1. The ligated cDNA went through four rounds of PCR with nested alpha and beta constant-region primers together with the SP2 primer. The ligation reaction was incubated at 16°C for roughly 18-24 hours. PCR2 was typically run as a SYBR Green qPCR and stopped at a predetermined threshold to prevent over-amplification. Every purification after the first one was done using Agencourt AMPure XP magnetic beads. Library amounts were measured by Qubit and library quality was assessed on a TapeStation, where the main peak was expected at around 650 bp. The pooled libraries were sequenced on an Illumina MiSeq using v2 2x251 paired-end kits, which usually yielded roughly 0.95-2.2 million reads per sample. Each sample's library went into the pool at about 4.1 nM, and roughly 5-7.5% PhiX was added to help with cluster recognition. As for how the authors treated the data: FASTQ reads processed by Demultiplexor were assigned V and J genes by Decombinator through tag matching that tolerated a single base-pair mismatch. By using UMIs, Collapsinator corrected both sequencing errors and the frequency errors caused by PCR heterogeneity. CDR3Translator translated TCRs and extracted CDR3s from the conserved cysteine to the FGXG phenylalanine, flagging non-productive sequences. Gini, Shannon entropy and inverse Simpson indices were calculated on repertoires subsampled to equal numbers of UMI-defined TCRs. Clonotype abundance distributions were fitted to a power law by maximum likelihood within the linear range. For one naive CD8 sample, the pipeline and MIGEC produced similar UMI counts, unique TCR numbers and clonal distributions. Repertoires were searched for around 7,300 CMV-associated CDR3 sequences compiled from VDJdb and a published dataset. TCRdb itself trimmed the public reads at Q25 with fastp, ran MiXCR and retained productive beta chains. Each CDR3 protein gets just one entry, which takes the most common genes and DNA from the rows behind it. These V and J calls derive from TCRdb rather than the authors' analysis. The sample contains approximately 2,800 distinct CDR3 sequences, approximately 6.8% of them found a single time. The top ten clones comprise 65% to 80% of the sample.

This clonotype was sampled from a human donor in good health. Sequencing was done on a sample of effector memory CD8+ T cells from blood. What the cell subset or site label conveys for this sample: effector memory, CD45RA- CD27-. The rearranged chain carries TRBV6-6 and TRBJ2-3, and the D gene may be TRBD2, 5 bases matching. This receptor carries the CDR3 CASSYQAVTDTQYF. The DNA sequence reads TGTGCCAGCAGTTACCAAGCGGTCACAGATACGCAGTATTTT.